A single sample is the source of the 12 T cell receptor beta chains below, sequenced in a study of PD-1 blockade in classical Hodgkin lymphoma. This table comes from immunoSEQ multiplex PCR, and its TCRdb copy is limited to in-frame clones, with some not included. Here the sample spans about 94,000 clones, just over 90% being singletons. Time point noted: cycle 4 day 1 (C4D1), after 5 to 7 weeks of nivolumab. All the patients suffered relapse after autologous stem cell transplantation, and brentuximab vedotin exposure differed. The sample here was peripheral blood mononuclear cells (PBMCs), taken before the fourth cycle of nivolumab. The receptors come from a human donor with classical Hodgkin lymphoma.

This clone occurred once. V gene TRBV6-1 combines with J gene TRBJ1-4; D remains unclear. V lost 8 bases, J lost 3 bases, and 4 bases lay in between. The CDR3 is 11 residues long. Germline-derived CDR1 and CDR2 are MNHNS and SASEGT. Here the CDR3 reads CASLSNEKLFF. The CDR3 DNA reads TGTGCCAGCTTATCTAATGAAAAACTGTTTTTT.

The rearrangement uses TRBV9 and TRBJ2-7; D may be TRBD1 or TRBD2 (5 bases each). Germline V CDR1 and CDR2: SGDLS, YYNGEE. Trimming shortened V by 1 base and J by 2 bases, and 13 bases separated the two germline ends. The CDR3 runs 15 residues. The CDR3 reads CASSVQIGTTYEQYF. DNA of the CDR3: TGTGCCAGCAGCGTACAGATCGGGACCACCTACGAGCAGTACTTC.

This sequence joins TRBV30 and TRBJ2-4; possible D gene TRBD2, 6 bases. Trimming removed 4 bases from V and 9 bases from J, with 19 bases in between. CDR1 is GTSNPN, CDR2 SVGIG, per germline (reference sequence). This CDR3 is 14 amino acids long. The CDR3 bases are TGTGCCTGGACTCTAGGAGGGAGCTGGGGCATTCAGTACTTC. Translated: CAWTLGGSWGIQYF.

The chain employs TRBV18 and TRBJ2-5, with D hard to call. The CDR3 is 15 residues long. Germline V gene data show CDR1 as KGHSH and CDR2 as LQKENI. V lost 5 bases and J 7 bases, leaving 20 bases between the germline ends. CDR3: CASSILQDPKRTQYF. CDR3 coding DNA: TGTGCCAGCTCAATCTTACAAGACCCCAAGCGGACCCAGTACTTC.

The chain joins TRBV10-1 to TRBJ1-2, with D perhaps matching TRBD1 (5 bases). The CDR3 totals 14 residues. Trimming stripped 4 bases from V and 5 bases from J, with 14 bases between. CDR1 is WNHNN and CDR2 is SYGVQD in the germline V gene (reference sequence). CDR3 DNA: TGCGCCAGCAGTGTGGGACGGCCGGGGTATGGCTACACCTTC. Residues: CASSVGRPGYGYTF.

The chain links TRBV5-1 to TRBJ2-1; 10 nucleotides agree with TRBD2. The CDR3 sequence is 15 residues long. The germline V gene has CDR1 SGHRS and CDR2 YFSETQ. Losses at the gene ends were 6 bases for V and 5 bases for J; bases not matched to a gene: 8. Here the CDR3 reads CASTLIAGGHNEQFF. The DNA of the CDR3 is TGCGCCAGCACTTTAATAGCGGGAGGCCACAATGAGCAGTTCTTC.

The genes are TRBV6-5 and TRBJ1-1, with D unresolved. The CDR3 totals 15 residues. The V gene's germline CDR1 is MNHEY and CDR2 SVGAGI. V lost 0 bases and J 1 base, leaving 9 bases between the germline ends. CDR3 bases: TGTGCCAGCAGTTACTCGAGAGATCCGAACACTGAAGCTTTCTTT. Amino acids: CASSYSRDPNTEAFF.

The chain carries TRBV5-1 and TRBJ1-1, with D perhaps matching TRBD1 (6 bases). The CDR3 is made up of 13 amino acids. From germline, CDR1 is SGHRS and CDR2 YFSETQ. Trimming left V 0 bases short and J 8 bases short, with 11 bases between. The DNA for the CDR3 is TGCGCCAGCAGCTTGGTGACTAGGGGGGAAGCTTTCTTT. Protein: CASSLVTRGEAFF.

The chain has TRBV6-1 and TRBJ1-5, with D unresolved. There are 15 residues in the CDR3. V was shortened by 6 bases and J by 0 bases, with 12 bases between the two germline ends. Germline CDR1 reads MNHNS; CDR2 reads SASEGT. The CDR3 DNA sequence: TGTGCCAGCAGCCTTCCGACGGATAGCAATCAGCCCCAGCATTTT. Amino acids: CASSLPTDSNQPQHF.

The V gene is TRBV5-1, the J gene TRBJ2-1; 12 bases match TRBD2. There are 15 residues in the CDR3. The germline gives CDR1 SGHRS, CDR2 YFSETQ. Trimming took 4 bases from V and 4 from J; bases not matched to a gene: 3. This CDR3 is CASSPGLAGYNEQFF. DNA for the CDR3: TGCGCCAGCAGCCCGGGACTAGCGGGTTACAATGAGCAGTTCTTC.

This sequence joins TRBV6-5 and TRBJ1-1; D remains ambiguous. Trimming removed 0 bases from V and 0 bases from J, with 8 bases in between. Germline lookup yields CDR1 MNHEY and CDR2 SVGAGI. This CDR3 is 15 amino acids long. The CDR3 DNA is TGTGCCAGCAGTTACTCTCCGGGGTTGAACACTGAAGCTTTCTTT. This gives the protein CASSYSPGLNTEAFF.

The genes are TRBV5-1 and TRBJ2-5, with D perhaps matching TRBD2 (5 bases). From germline, CDR1 is SGHRS and CDR2 YFSETQ. The CDR3 has 15 amino acids. V lost 1 base to trimming and J lost 5 bases, with 15 bases between them. DNA for the CDR3: TGCGCCAGCAGCTTGTACCCTAGCACCCCGGAGACCCAGTACTTC. This gives the protein CASSLYPSTPETQYF. Supplemented by reference TRBV5-1 and TRBJ2-5, the full variable domain reads KAGVTQTPRYLIKTRGQQVTLSCSPISGHRSVSWYQQTPGQGLQFLFEYFSETQRNKGNFPGRFSGRQFSNSRSEMNVSTLELGDSALYLCASSLYPSTPETQYFGPGTRLLVL.